Presented here are 21 T cell receptor beta chains from one specimen sequenced in a study of T cell responses to AZD1222 COVID-19 vaccine. This table comes from immunoSEQ multiplex PCR, and its TCRdb copy is limited to in-frame clones, with some not included. The table records 140,000 to 150,000 clones, roughly 93% of them present only once. The material sequenced was peripheral blood, taken after recovery from COVID-19. The receptors were gathered from an adult who had recovered from COVID-19.

For the CDR3, the DNA is TGTGCCAGTAGTATAGGGTTGGGATCCTACGAGCAGTACTTC. This encodes CASSIGLGSYEQYF. The chain recombines TRBV19 with TRBJ2-7; D gene unclear. CDR1 is LNHDA, CDR2 SQIVND, per germline (reference sequence). V lost 1 base to trimming and J lost 1 base, with 8 bases between them. This CDR3 contains 14 residues.

This sequence joins TRBV5-1 and TRBJ2-1; TRBD2 matches 10 bases. With V trimmed by 0 bases and J by 9 bases, 12 bases remained unmatched. Germline CDR1 reads SGHRS; CDR2 reads YFSETQ. The CDR3 is made up of 17 amino acids. CDR3 nucleotides: TGCGCCAGCAGCTTGGTACCTAGCGGGAGTAGCGCAGTTGAGCAGTTCTTC. Protein sequence: CASSLVPSGSSAVEQFF.

The rearrangement uses TRBV27 and TRBJ2-7; 12 bases map to TRBD1. Germline trimming cut 8 bases from V and 5 bases from J; bases unmatched to any gene: 7. The length of the CDR3 is 14 residues. Germline loops: CDR1 MNHEY, CDR2 SMNVEV (reference sequence). CDR3 sequence (DNA): TGTGCCAGCGGGGGACAGGGGGCAATCAACGAGCAGTACTTC. This encodes CASGGQGAINEQYF.

The rearrangement links TRBV6-5 to TRBJ1-4, with a weak D call TRBD1 (5 bases). Trimming removed 6 bases from V and 6 bases from J, with 8 bases in between. From germline, CDR1 is MNHEY and CDR2 SVGAGI. The CDR3 length is 12 residues. The CDR3 region is CASRWGDEKLFF. CDR3 bases: TGTGCCAGCAGATGGGGGGATGAAAAACTGTTTTTT.

V gene TRBV12-3 or TRBV12-4 combines with J gene TRBJ1-4; a weak D match, TRBD1 (6 bases). Trimming left V 7 bases short and J 8 bases short, with 14 bases between. There are 13 residues in the CDR3. CDR3: CASTMGDKEKLFF. CDR3 nucleotide sequence: TGTGCCAGCACCATGGGGGACAAAGAAAAACTGTTTTTT.

The CDR3 nucleotides are TGTGCCAGCAGTTTAAACAGGGGGCCCCAAGAGACCCAGTACTTC. It is translated as CASSLNRGPQETQYF. The rearrangement joins TRBV27 to TRBJ2-5, with 9 bases matching TRBD1. The CDR3 has 15 residues. Germline V gene lookup returns CDR1 MNHEY and CDR2 SMNVEV (reference sequence). V gave up 2 bases and J gave up 1 base; unmatched junction bases: 2.

This sequence joins TRBV28 and TRBJ2-5, with D unresolved. The CDR3 covers 16 residues. The germline V gene has CDR1 MDHEN and CDR2 SYDVKM. V lost 7 bases, J lost 2 bases, and 20 bases lay in between. The CDR3 loop is CASTPSWGSLQETQYF. DNA of the CDR3: TGTGCCAGCACCCCCTCCTGGGGTTCCCTTCAAGAGACCCAGTACTTC.

The J gene is TRBJ1-2, the V gene TRBV5-4; D is ambiguous. CDR3 length equals 15 residues. From germline, CDR1 is SGHNT and CDR2 YYREEE (reference sequence). Trimming pared 4 bases from V and 2 bases from J, leaving 15 bases between. The CDR3 sequence: CASSLRPEGNYGYTF. The CDR3 bases are TGTGCCAGCAGCCTCCGGCCGGAGGGAAACTATGGCTACACCTTC.

V gene TRBV29-1 combines with J gene TRBJ2-7; D may be TRBD2 (5 bases). V was shortened by 6 bases and J by 2 bases, with 11 bases between the two germline ends. Germline lookup yields CDR1 SQVTM and CDR2 ANQGSEA. The length of the CDR3 is 12 residues. For the CDR3, the DNA is TGCAGCGTCGGAGGAGGTCCCTACGAGCAGTACTTC. It is translated as CSVGGGPYEQYF.

The chain couples TRBV11-2 to TRBJ2-2, with 9 bases aligning to TRBD2. There are 17 residues in the CDR3. Per germline, CDR1 SGHAT and CDR2 FQNNGV. The junction had 9 bases not matched to a gene; V was cut back by 7 bases and J by 0 bases. The CDR3 nucleotides are TGTGCCAGCACCCGTGCGGGGGGGACTTCGAACACCGGGGAGCTGTTTTTT. Its protein product is CASTRAGGTSNTGELFF.

The chain couples TRBV2 to TRBJ2-5, with D hard to call. The CDR3 runs 14 residues. Trimming removed 4 bases from V and 1 base from J, with 10 bases in between. CDR1 SNHLY and CDR2 FYNNEI come from the germline V gene. As DNA, the CDR3 is TGTGCCAGCAGTGGGGGTTGGGGCCAAGAGACCCAGTACTTC. As protein: CASSGGWGQETQYF.

The chain couples TRBV6-5 to TRBJ2-1; D gene unclear. V lost 4 bases and J lost 6, with 4 bases in between. The CDR3 spans 11 residues. Germline CDR1 reads MNHEY; CDR2 reads SVGAGI. The CDR3 region is CASSWANEQFF. CDR3 sequence (DNA): TGTGCCAGCAGTTGGGCCAATGAGCAGTTCTTC.

This clone was recorded only once. This chain links TRBV7-9 with TRBJ1-6; D is perhaps TRBD1 (5 bases). V lost 5 bases, J lost 8 bases, and 19 bases lay in between. The CDR3 runs to 16 residues. In germline, CDR1 is SEHNR, CDR2 FQNEAQ (reference sequence). The CDR3 coding sequence is TGTGCCAGCAGCCACGACGGGCCCGGGGGGGATTCACCCCTCCACTTT. Residues: CASSHDGPGGDSPLHF.

The J gene is TRBJ2-3, the V gene TRBV29-1; 12 bases agree with TRBD2. With 6 bases clipped from V and 6 bases from J, the junction kept 7 bases outside the gene matches. This CDR3 spans 14 amino acids. Per the germline V gene, CDR1 is SQVTM and CDR2 is ANQGSEA. CDR3 residues: CSVLAGGPGDTQYF. The CDR3 DNA is TGCAGCGTCCTAGCGGGAGGGCCTGGGGATACGCAGTATTTT.

The chain uses TRBV6-5 and TRBJ2-5; D gene unclear. The CDR3 sequence is 12 residues long. Trimming left V 6 bases short and J 2 bases short, with 7 bases between. CDR1 MNHEY and CDR2 SVGAGI come from the germline V gene. Written as DNA, the CDR3 is TGTGCCAGCAGATTTAAACAAGAGACCCAGTACTTC. This sequence encodes CASRFKQETQYF.

This chain uses TRBV25-1 with TRBJ1-5, with a tentative D call TRBD1 (5 bases). CDR1 is MGHDK, CDR2 SYGVNS, per germline. The CDR3 spans 15 residues. The V gene lost 2 bases and the J gene lost 5 bases, with 13 bases spanning the gap. DNA for the CDR3: TGTGCCAGCAGTGAACAGGGCCGATGGGATCAGCCCCAGCATTTT. Encoded protein: CASSEQGRWDQPQHF.

The chain carries TRBV9 and TRBJ2-1; D is possibly TRBD2 (6 bases). V was cut by 4 bases and J by 2 bases, with 16 bases left in between. The length of the CDR3 is 16 residues. The germline V gene encodes CDR1 SGDLS and CDR2 YYNGEE. The CDR3 reads CASSPRELGTYNEQFF. CDR3 bases: TGTGCCAGCAGCCCCCGGGAGTTAGGCACCTACAATGAGCAGTTCTTC.

The rearrangement links TRBV10-1 to TRBJ2-3, with D possibly being TRBD2 (5 bases). This CDR3 has 16 residues. V was cut by 6 bases and J by 0 bases, with 16 bases left in between. Germline assignment: CDR1 WNHNN and CDR2 SYGVQD (reference sequence). The CDR3 DNA reads TGCGCCAGCAGCGCTCTAACGGACTCTAGCACAGATACGCAGTATTTT. Its translation is CASSALTDSSTDTQYF.

V is TRBV29-1 and J is TRBJ1-1; D gene unclear. CDR1 is SQVTM and CDR2 is ANQGSEA in the germline V gene. V was clipped by 1 base and J by 6 bases, with 12 bases between them. CDR3 length equals 13 residues. The CDR3 DNA reads TGCAGCGTTGAAGTGATGCGGTTCGCTGAAGCTTTCTTT. This sequence encodes CSVEVMRFAEAFF.

This clone was observed a single time. This chain links TRBV19 with TRBJ1-1; TRBD1 agrees at 7 bases. The CDR3 length is 12 residues. V gave up 4 bases and J gave up 7 bases; unmatched junction bases: 3. Germline CDR1 reads LNHDA; CDR2 reads SQIVND (reference sequence). The CDR3 region has the DNA TGTGCCAGTAGTACCCCAGGGGGTGAAGCTTTCTTT. It yields the protein CASSTPGGEAFF.

The chain uses TRBV4-1 and TRBJ2-3; 14 nucleotides align to TRBD2. V shed 7 bases and J 4 bases; nucleotides not matched to a gene: 13. The CDR3 has 18 residues. CDR1 MGHRA and CDR2 YSYEKL come from the germline V gene. The CDR3 here is CASTLGRGTSGGPDTQYF. The CDR3 DNA reads TGCGCCAGCACCCTAGGTAGGGGGACTAGCGGGGGACCAGATACGCAGTATTTT.